Sequencing of this TCR beta chain was carried out in a study of T-cell reconstitution after alpha-beta-depleted transplantation in children (dated by TCRdb to the mid-2010s). Concerning the study at large: The study quantitatively tracked T-cell immune reconstitution after TCRalphabeta/CD19-depleted allogeneic hematopoietic cell transplantation in children using TCR repertoire profiling.

Per the germline V gene, KGHDR is the CDR1 and SFDVKD is the CDR2. Counted from cysteine to phenylalanine, this CDR3 has 12 amino acids. Just the 36-base CDR3 DNA is kept, in frame starting at base 1. Trimming takes 3 bases from V and 8 bases from J, and the germline ends sit 9 bases apart. The method behind the library was PCR. The data were produced on an Illumina HiSeq 2500. To normalize quantification of the TCRbeta repertoire, the TCR libraries were built with molecular barcoding that relied on unique molecular identifiers. TCRdb redid the processing of the public reads, applying fastp at Q25 and MiXCR, and retained in-frame beta chains. Rows with one shared CDR3 protein collapse into an entry with the most common genes and DNA. The sample has about 610,000 distinct CDR3 sequences on record, about 10% of them singletons. Of the sample, about 4.3% falls within the top ten clones. Regarding this clonotype: This clone's antigen is unknown. Base-call qualities are not available, and no considerably larger clone is one nucleotide away.

This specimen was PBMCs from the stem cell graft donor, taken from the stem cell graft. The source of this sequence is a human donor who donated a stem cell graft to a child with acute myeloid leukemia. The V and J segments used are TRBV24-1 and TRBJ1-2, with no D gene named confidently. This receptor carries the CDR3 CATSDDRRGYTF. The DNA sequence reads TGTGCCACCAGTGATGACCGGCGGGGCTACACCTTC.